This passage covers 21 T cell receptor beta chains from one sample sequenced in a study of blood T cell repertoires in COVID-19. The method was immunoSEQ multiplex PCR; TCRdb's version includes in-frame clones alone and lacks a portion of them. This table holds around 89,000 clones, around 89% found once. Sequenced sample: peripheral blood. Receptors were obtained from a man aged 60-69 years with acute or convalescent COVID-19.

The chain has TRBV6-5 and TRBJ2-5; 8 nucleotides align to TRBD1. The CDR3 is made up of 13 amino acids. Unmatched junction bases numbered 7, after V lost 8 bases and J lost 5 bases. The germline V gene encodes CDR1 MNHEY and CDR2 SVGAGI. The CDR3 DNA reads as TGTGCCAGCTCCAGACAGGGGTGGGAGACCCAGTACTTC. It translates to CASSRQGWETQYF.

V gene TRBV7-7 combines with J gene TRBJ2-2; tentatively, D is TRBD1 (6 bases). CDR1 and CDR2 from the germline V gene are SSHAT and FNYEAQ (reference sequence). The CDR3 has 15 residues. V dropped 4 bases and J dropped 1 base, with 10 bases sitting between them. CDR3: CASSSDRMNTGELFF. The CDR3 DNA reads TGTGCCAGCAGCTCGGACAGAATGAACACCGGGGAGCTGTTTTTT.

CDR3 nucleotide sequence: TGTGCCAGCAGTGAGAGGGCAGCTAACTATGGCTACACCTTC. Translated, it gives CASSERAANYGYTF. The chain joins TRBV6-1 to TRBJ1-2, with D hard to call. Trimming took 3 bases from V and 0 from J, leaving 8 bases between them. The CDR3 spans 14 residues. The germline V gene encodes CDR1 MNHNS and CDR2 SASEGT.

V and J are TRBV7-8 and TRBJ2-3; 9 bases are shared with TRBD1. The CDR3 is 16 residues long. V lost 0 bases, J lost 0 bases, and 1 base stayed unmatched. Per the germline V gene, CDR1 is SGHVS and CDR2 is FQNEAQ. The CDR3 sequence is CASSLAGTGSTDTQYF. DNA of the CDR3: TGTGCCAGCAGCTTAGCCGGGACAGGGAGCACAGATACGCAGTATTTT.

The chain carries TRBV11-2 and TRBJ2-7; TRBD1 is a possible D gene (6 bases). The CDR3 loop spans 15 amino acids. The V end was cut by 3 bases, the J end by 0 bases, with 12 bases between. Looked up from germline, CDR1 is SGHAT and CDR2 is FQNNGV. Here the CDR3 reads CASSLRTEFSYEQYF. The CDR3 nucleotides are TGTGCCAGCAGCTTGAGGACAGAATTCTCCTACGAGCAGTACTTC.

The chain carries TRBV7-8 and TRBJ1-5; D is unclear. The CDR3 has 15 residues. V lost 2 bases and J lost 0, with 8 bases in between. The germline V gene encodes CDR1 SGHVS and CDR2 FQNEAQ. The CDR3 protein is CASSLFTNSNQPQHF. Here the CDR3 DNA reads TGTGCCAGCAGCTTATTCACTAATAGCAATCAGCCCCAGCATTTT.

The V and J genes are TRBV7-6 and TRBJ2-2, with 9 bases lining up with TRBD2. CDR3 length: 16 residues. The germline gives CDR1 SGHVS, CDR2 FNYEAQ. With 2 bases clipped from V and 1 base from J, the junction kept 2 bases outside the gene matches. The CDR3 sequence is CASSLIAGVNTGELFF. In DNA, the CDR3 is TGTGCCAGCAGCTTAATAGCGGGAGTGAACACCGGGGAGCTGTTTTTT.

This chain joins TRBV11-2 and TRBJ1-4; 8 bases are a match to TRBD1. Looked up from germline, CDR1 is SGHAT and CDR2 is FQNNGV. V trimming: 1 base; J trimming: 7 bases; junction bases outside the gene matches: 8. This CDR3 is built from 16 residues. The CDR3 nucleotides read TGTGCCAGCAGCTTAGGAAGACAGGGGCAACGTGAAAAACTGTTTTTT. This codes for CASSLGRQGQREKLFF. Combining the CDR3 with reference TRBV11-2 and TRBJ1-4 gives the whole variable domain EAGVAQSPRYKIIEKRQSVAFWCNPISGHATLYWYQQILGQGPKLLIQFQNNGVVDDSQLPKDRFSAERLKGVDSTLKIQPAKLEDSAVYLCASSLGRQGQREKLFFGSGTQLSVL.

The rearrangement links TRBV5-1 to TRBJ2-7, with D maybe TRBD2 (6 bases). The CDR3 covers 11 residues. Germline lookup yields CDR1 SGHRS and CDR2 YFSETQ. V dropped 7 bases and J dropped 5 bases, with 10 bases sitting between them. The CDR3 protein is CASAGLDEQYF. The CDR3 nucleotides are TGCGCCAGCGCGGGGTTGGACGAGCAGTACTTC.

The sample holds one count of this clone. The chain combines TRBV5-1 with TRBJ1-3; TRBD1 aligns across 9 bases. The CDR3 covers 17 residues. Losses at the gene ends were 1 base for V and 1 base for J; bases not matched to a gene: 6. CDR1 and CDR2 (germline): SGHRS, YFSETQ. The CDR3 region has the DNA TGCGCCAGCAGCTTGACTTTACAGGGGGCGTCTGGAAACACCATATATTTT. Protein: CASSLTLQGASGNTIYF.

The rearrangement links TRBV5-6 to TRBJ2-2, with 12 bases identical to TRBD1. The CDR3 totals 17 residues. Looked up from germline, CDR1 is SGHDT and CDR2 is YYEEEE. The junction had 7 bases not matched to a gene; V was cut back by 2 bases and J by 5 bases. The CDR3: CASSFGTGGIVTGELFF. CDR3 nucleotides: TGTGCCAGCAGCTTCGGGACAGGGGGCATTGTTACCGGGGAGCTGTTTTTT.

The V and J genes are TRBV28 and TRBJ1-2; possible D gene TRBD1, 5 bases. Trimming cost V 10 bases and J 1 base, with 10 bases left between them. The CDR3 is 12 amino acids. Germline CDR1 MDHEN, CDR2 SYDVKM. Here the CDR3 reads CAIHDSNYGYTF. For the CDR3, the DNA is TGTGCCATACACGACAGTAACTATGGCTACACCTTC.

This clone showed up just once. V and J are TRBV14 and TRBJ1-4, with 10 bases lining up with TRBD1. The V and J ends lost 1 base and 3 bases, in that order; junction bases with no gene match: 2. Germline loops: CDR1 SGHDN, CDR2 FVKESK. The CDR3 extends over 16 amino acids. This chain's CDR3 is CASSQGQGAPNEKLFF. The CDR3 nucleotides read TGTGCCAGCAGCCAAGGACAGGGGGCACCTAATGAAAAACTGTTTTTT.

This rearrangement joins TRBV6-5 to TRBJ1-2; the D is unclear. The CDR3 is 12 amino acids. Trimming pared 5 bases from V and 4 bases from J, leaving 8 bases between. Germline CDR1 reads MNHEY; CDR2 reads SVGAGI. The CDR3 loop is CASSRAGYGYTF. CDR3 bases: TGTGCCAGCAGTCGGGCGGGCTATGGCTACACCTTC.

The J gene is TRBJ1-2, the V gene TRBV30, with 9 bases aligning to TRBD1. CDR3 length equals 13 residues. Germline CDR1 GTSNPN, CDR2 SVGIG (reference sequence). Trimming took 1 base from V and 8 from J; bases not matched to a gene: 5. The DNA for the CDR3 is TGTGCCTGGAGTGATGGGGACAGGGTAGGCTACACCTTC. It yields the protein CAWSDGDRVGYTF.

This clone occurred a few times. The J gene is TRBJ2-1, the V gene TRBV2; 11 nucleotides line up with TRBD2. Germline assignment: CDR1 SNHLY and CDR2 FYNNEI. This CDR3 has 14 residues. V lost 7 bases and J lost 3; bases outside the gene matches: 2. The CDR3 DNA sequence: TGTGCCAGCATTAGCGGGAGGGGCTACAATGAGCAGTTCTTC. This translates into CASISGRGYNEQFF.

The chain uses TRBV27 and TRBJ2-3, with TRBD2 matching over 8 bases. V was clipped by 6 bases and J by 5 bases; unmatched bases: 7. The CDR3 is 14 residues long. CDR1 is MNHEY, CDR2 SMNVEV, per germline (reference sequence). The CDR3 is CASSWGLAGDTQYF. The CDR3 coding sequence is TGTGCCAGCAGCTGGGGGCTAGCGGGAGATACGCAGTATTTT.

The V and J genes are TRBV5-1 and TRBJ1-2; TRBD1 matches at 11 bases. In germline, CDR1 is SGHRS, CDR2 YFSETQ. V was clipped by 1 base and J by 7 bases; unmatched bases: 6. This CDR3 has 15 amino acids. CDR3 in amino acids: CASSLRTGGAFGYTF. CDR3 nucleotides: TGCGCCAGCAGCTTGAGGACAGGGGGCGCGTTTGGCTACACCTTC.

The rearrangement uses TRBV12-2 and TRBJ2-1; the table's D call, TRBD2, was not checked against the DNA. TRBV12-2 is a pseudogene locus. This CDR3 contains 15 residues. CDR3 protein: CASRFWTSGRVEQFF. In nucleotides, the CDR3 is TGTGCAAGTCGCTTTTGGACTAGCGGGAGGGTGGAGCAGTTCTTC.

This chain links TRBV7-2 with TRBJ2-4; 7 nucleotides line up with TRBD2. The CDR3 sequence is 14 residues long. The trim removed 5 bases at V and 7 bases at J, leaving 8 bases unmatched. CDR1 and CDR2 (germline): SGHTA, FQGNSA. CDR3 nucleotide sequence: TGTGCCAGCAGCAGACTCACCGGGGGGAACATTCAGTACTTC. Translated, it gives CASSRLTGGNIQYF.

Here the CDR3 DNA reads TGTGCCAGCAGCCAAGAACCAGGGTCTACTGAAGCTTTCTTT. Protein product: CASSQEPGSTEAFF. The chain joins TRBV3-1 (or the pseudogene TRBV3-2) to TRBJ1-1, with D tentatively TRBD1 (5 bases). Between the trimmed V and J ends, which lost 0 bases and 5 bases, there was a span of 10 bases. The CDR3 has 14 residues. Germline V gene lookup returns CDR1 LGHDT and CDR2 YNNKEL (reference sequence).